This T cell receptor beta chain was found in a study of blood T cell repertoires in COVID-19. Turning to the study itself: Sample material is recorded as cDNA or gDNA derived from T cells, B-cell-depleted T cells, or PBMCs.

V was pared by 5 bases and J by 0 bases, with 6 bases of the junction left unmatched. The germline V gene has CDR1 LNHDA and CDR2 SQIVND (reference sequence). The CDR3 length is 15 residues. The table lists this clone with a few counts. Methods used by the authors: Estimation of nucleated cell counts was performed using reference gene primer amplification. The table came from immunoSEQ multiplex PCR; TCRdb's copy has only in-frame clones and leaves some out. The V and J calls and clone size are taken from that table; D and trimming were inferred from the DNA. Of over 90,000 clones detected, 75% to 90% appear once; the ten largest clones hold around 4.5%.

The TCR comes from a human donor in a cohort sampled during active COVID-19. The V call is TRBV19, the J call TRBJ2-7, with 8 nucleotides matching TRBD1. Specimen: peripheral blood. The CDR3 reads CASSLGTGYSYEQYF. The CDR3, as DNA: TGTGCCAGTAGTCTGGGGACAGGCTACTCCTACGAGCAGTACTTC.